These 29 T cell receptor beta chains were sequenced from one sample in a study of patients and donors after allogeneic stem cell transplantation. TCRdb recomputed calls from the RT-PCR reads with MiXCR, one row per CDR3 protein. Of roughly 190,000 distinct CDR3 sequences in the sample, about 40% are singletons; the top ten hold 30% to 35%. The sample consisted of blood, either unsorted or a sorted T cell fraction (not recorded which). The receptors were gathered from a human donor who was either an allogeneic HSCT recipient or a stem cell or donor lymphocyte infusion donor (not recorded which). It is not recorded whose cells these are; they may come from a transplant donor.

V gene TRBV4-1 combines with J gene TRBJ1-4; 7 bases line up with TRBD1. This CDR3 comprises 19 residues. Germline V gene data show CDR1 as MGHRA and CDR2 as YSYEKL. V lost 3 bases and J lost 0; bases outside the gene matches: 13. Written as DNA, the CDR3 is TGCGCCAGCAGCCAGAACCCCGGGACAGATCAACCAACTAATGAAAAACTGTTTTTT. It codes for CASSQNPGTDQPTNEKLFF.

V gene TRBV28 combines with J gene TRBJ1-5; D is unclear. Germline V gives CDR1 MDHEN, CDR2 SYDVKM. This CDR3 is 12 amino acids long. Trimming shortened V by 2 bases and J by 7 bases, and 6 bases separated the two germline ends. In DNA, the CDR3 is TGTGCCAGCAGTTTAGGGCTGCAGCCCCAGCATTTT. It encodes CASSLGLQPQHF.

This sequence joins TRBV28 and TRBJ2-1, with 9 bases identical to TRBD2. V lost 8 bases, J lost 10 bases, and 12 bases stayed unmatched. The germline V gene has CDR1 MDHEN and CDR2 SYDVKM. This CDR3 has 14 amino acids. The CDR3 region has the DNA TGTGCCAGCGAGGGAGTAGCGGGAGAACGAGAGCAGTTCTTC. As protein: CASEGVAGEREQFF.

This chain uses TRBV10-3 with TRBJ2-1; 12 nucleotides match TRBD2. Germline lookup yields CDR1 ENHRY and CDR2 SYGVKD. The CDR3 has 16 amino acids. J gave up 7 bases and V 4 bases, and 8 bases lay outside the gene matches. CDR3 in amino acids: CAISGLAGVVGNEQFF. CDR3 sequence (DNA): TGTGCCATCAGTGGACTAGCGGGAGTAGTTGGGAATGAGCAGTTCTTC.

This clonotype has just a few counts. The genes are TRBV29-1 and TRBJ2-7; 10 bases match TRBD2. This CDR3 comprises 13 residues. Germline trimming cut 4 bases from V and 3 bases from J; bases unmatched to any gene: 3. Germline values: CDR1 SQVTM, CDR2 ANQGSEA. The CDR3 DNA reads TGCAGCGTTGGGCTAGCGGGAGTCTACGAGCAGTACTTC. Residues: CSVGLAGVYEQYF.

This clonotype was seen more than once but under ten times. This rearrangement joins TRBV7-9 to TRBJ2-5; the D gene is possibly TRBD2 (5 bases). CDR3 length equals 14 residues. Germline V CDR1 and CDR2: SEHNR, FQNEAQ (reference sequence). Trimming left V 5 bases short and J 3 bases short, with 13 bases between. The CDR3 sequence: CASSQKGAEETQYF. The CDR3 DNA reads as TGTGCCAGCAGCCAGAAGGGAGCCGAAGAGACCCAGTACTTC.

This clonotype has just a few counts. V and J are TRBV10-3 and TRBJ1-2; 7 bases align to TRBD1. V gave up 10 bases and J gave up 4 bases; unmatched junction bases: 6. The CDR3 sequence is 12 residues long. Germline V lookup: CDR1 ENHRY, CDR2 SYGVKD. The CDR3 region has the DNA TGTGCCACCGGACAGGTTGGCTATGGCTACACCTTC. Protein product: CATGQVGYGYTF.

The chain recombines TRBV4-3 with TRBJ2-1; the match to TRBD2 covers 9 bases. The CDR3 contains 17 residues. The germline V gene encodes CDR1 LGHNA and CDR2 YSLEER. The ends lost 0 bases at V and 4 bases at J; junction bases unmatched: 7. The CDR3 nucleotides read TGCGCCAGCAGCCAAGATCGGGGACTAGCTGGTTACAATGAGCAGTTCTTC. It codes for CASSQDRGLAGYNEQFF.

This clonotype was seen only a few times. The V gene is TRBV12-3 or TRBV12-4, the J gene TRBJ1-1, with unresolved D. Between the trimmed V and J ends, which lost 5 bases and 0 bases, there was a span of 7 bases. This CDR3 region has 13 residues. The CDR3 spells CASSHRMNTEAFF. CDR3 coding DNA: TGTGCCAGCAGTCATAGGATGAACACTGAAGCTTTCTTT.

CDR3 in amino acids: CASSSSGDTEAFF. Written as DNA, the CDR3 is TGTGCCAGCAGCTCCTCAGGGGACACTGAAGCTTTCTTT. The chain is built from TRBV5-6 and TRBJ1-1; the D gene is possibly TRBD1 (6 bases). Germline CDR1 SGHDT, CDR2 YYEEEE. CDR3 length: 13 residues. The ends were cut back, 3 bases at V and 3 bases at J, with 9 bases in the middle.

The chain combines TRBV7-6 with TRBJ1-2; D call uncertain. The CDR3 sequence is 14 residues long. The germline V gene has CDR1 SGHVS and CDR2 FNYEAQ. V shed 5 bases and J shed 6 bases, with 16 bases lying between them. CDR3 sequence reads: CASSPGGISNGYTF. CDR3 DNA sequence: TGTGCCAGCAGCCCAGGAGGCATAAGTAATGGCTACACCTTC. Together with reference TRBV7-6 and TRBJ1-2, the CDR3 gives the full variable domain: GAGVSQSPRYKVTKRGQDVALRCDPISGHVSLYWYRQALGQGPEFLTYFNYEAQQDKSGLPNDRFSAERPEGSISTLTIQRTEQRDSAMYRCASSPGGISNGYTFGSGTRLTVV.

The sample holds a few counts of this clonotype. The CDR3 DNA reads TGTGCCAGCAGACAGGAAAACCTGAACACTGAAGCTTTCTTT. This encodes CASRQENLNTEAFF. The V call is TRBV7-9, the J call TRBJ1-1; D perhaps matches TRBD1 (5 bases). The CDR3 is 14 residues long. The germline CDR1 and CDR2 sequences are SEHNR and FQNEAQ (reference sequence). V was shortened by 6 bases and J by 0 bases, with 11 bases between the two germline ends.

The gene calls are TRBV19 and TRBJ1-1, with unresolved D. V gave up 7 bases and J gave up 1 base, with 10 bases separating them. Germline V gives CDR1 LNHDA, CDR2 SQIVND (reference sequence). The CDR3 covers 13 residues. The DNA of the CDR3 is TGTGCCAGTAATCGCGGCAGGAACACTGAAGCTTTCTTT. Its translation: CASNRGRNTEAFF.

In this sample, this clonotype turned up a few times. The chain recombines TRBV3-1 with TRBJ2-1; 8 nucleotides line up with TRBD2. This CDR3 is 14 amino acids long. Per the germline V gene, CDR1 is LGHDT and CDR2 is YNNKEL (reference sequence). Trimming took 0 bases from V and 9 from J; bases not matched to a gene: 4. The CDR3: CASSQEGAGGEQFF. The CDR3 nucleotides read TGTGCCAGCAGCCAAGAGGGGGCGGGAGGTGAGCAGTTCTTC.

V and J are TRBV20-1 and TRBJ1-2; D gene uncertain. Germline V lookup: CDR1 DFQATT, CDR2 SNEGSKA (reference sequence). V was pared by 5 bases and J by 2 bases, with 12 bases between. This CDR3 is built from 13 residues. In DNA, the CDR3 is TGCAGTGCTGACCATGTGGGGAACTATGGCTACACCTTC. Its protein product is CSADHVGNYGYTF.

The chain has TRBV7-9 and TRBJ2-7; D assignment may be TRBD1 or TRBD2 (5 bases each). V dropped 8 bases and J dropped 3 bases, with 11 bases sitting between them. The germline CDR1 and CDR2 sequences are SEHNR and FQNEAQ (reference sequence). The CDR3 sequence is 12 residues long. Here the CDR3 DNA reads TGTGCCAGCGAGAGGGGCGGCTACGAGCAGTACTTC. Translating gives CASERGGYEQYF. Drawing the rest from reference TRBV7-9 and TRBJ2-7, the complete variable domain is DTGVSQNPRHKITKRGQNVTFRCDPISEHNRLYWYRQTLGQGPEFLTYFQNEAQLEKSRLLSDRFSAERPKGSFSTLEIQRTEQGDSAMYLCASERGGYEQYFGPGTRLTVT.

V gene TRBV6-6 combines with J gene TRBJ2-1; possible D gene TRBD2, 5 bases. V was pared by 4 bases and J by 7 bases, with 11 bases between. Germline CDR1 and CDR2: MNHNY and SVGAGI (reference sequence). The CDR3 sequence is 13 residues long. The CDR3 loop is CASSLPRGNEQFF. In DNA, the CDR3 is TGTGCCAGCAGTTTACCCCGGGGAAATGAGCAGTTCTTC.

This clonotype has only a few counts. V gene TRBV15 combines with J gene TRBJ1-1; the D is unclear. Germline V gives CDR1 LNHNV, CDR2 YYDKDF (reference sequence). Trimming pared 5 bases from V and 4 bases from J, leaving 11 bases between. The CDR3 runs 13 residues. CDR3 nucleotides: TGTGCCACCAGCCGCCCCTGGGGCACTGAAGCTTTCTTT. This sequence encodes CATSRPWGTEAFF. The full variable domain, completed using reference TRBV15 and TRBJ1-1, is DAMVIQNPRYQVTQFGKPVTLSCSQTLNHNVMYWYQQKSSQAPKLLFHYYDKDFNNEADTPDNFQSRRPNTSFCFLDIRSPGLGDTAMYLCATSRPWGTEAFFGQGTRLTVV.

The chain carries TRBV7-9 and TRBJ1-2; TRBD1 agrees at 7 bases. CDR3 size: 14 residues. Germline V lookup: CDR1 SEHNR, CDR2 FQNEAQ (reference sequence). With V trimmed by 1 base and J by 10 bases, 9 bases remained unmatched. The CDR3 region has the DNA TGTGCCAGCAGCTTAGGGGGGACAGTACTCGACTACACCTTC. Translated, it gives CASSLGGTVLDYTF.

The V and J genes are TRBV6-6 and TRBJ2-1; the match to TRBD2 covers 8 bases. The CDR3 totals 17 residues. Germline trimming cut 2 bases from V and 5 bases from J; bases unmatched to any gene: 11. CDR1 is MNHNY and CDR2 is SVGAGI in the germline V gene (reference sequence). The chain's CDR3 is CASSYGAGGQLHNEQFF. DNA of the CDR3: TGTGCCAGCAGTTACGGGGCGGGAGGCCAACTACACAATGAGCAGTTCTTC.

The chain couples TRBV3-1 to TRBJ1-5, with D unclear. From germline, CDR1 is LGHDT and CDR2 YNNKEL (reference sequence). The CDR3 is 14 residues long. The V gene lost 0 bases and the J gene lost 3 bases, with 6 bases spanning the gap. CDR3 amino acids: CASSQDLTNQPQHF. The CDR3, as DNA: TGTGCCAGCAGCCAAGATCTTACCAATCAGCCCCAGCATTTT.

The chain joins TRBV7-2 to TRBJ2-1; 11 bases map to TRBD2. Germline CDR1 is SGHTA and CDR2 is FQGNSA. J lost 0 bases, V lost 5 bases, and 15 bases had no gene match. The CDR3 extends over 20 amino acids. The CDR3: CASSTPLAGGASRSYNEQFF. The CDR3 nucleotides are TGTGCCAGCAGCACCCCTCTAGCGGGAGGCGCCTCCCGCTCCTACAATGAGCAGTTCTTC.

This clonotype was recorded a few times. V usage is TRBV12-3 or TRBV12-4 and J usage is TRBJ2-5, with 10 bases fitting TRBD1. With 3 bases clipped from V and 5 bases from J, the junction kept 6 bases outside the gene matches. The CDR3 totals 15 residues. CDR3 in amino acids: CASSFGQGDQETQYF. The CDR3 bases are TGTGCCAGCAGTTTCGGACAGGGGGATCAGGAGACCCAGTACTTC.

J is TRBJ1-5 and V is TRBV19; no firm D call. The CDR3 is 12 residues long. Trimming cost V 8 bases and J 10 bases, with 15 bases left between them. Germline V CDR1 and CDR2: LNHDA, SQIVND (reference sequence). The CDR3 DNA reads TGTGCCAGTGTGAGGGTAGGCCACCCCCAGCATTTT. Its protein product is CASVRVGHPQHF.

The CDR3 bases are TGTGCCAGCACCTCCTTCGGAAATGAGCAGTTCTTC. Translated: CASTSFGNEQFF. V gene TRBV11-2 combines with J gene TRBJ2-1; D not resolved. The CDR3 has 12 residues. The V and J ends lost 7 bases and 7 bases respectively, with 11 bases between them. CDR1 and CDR2 from the germline V gene are SGHAT and FQNNGV.

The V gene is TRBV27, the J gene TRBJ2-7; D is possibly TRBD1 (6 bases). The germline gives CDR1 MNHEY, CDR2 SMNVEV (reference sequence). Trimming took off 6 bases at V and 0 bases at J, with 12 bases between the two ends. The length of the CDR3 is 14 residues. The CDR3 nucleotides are TGTGCCAGCAGAATCACAGGGTCCTCCTACGAGCAGTACTTC. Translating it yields CASRITGSSYEQYF.

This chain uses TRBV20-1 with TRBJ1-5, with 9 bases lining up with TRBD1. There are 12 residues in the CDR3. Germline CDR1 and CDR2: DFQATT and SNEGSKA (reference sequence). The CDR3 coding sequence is TGCAGCGGAGGACAGGGGCTCGAGCCCCAGCATTTT. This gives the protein CSGGQGLEPQHF.

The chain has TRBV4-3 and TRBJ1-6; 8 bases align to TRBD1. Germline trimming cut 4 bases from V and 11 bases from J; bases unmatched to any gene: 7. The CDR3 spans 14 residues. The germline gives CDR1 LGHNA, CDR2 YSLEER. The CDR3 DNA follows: TGCGCCAGCAGCCTCGGACAGGGCTCTACACCCCTCCACTTT. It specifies CASSLGQGSTPLHF.

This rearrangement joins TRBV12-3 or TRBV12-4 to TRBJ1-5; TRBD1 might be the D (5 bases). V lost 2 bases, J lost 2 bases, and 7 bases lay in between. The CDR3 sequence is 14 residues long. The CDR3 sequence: CASSLSRGNQPQHF. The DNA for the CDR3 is TGTGCCAGCAGTTTATCCAGGGGCAATCAGCCCCAGCATTTT.